The clone carrying this TCR beta chain was observed a single time. Its antigen is undetermined. A much bigger clone sits one base away, suggesting this may be a read error. The sample is drawn from a study of early T cells in non-severe SARS-CoV-2 infection. About the research overall: The input, bulk RNA from unsorted whole blood, was sequenced, and chains were unpaired.

The study, taken as a whole, reports: VDJdb matching, biased toward anti-spike CD8 responses, missed private and CD4 specificities.

Individual cDNA molecules carried attached unique molecular identifiers. Via MiXCR, TCRdb re-called the 5' RACE reads, giving one row per CDR3 protein. The table lists 75,000 or so distinct CDR3 sequences, roughly 10% of them singletons. The sequencing input was whole blood. This clonotype was sampled from an adult who was a healthcare worker with PCR-confirmed SARS-CoV-2 infection or an uninfected control (not recorded which).

The CDR3 sequence: CASSEGQGTDTQYF. As DNA, the CDR3 is TGTGCCAGCAGTGAAGGACAGGGGACAGATACGCAGTATTTT. The chain employs TRBV6-1 and TRBJ2-3; 8 nucleotides agree with TRBD1. The CDR3 length is 14 residues. J gave up 3 bases and V 1 base, and 0 bases lay outside the gene matches. From germline, CDR1 is MNHNS and CDR2 SASEGT.